Below, 3 T cell receptor beta chains from the same sample are listed, as sequenced in a study of regulatory dendritic cells for organ transplantation. Some clones are missing from TCRdb's copy, which holds only in-frame ones; the method was immunoSEQ multiplex PCR. The repertoire holds 25,000 to 30,000 clones, with 75% to 80% as singletons. The sequenced sample was memory CD4+ T cells from blood. This sample's subset: CD45RO+ memory T cells. Every receptor here comes from a human donor in good health.

The chain recombines TRBV5-1 with TRBJ2-2; D remains ambiguous. V lost 2 bases and J 0 bases, leaving 8 bases between the germline ends. Germline V gene data show CDR1 as SGHRS and CDR2 as YFSETQ. CDR3 length: 15 amino acids. The CDR3 here is CASSFVDPNTGELFF. CDR3 DNA: TGCGCCAGCAGCTTTGTCGACCCGAACACCGGGGAGCTGTTTTTT.

The genes are TRBV5-1 and TRBJ1-1; 7 nucleotides line up with TRBD1. V was clipped by 0 bases and J by 6 bases; unmatched bases: 8. The CDR3 runs to 15 residues. CDR1 is SGHRS, CDR2 YFSETQ, per germline. The CDR3 DNA reads as TGCGCCAGCAGCTTGGTAATGGGTGGACAGGCTGAAGCTTTCTTT. It codes for CASSLVMGGQAEAFF.

The chain uses TRBV18 and TRBJ2-3, with 8 bases fitting TRBD1. The V gene end was trimmed by 2 bases and the J gene end by 6 bases; junction bases not matched to a gene: 7. The length of the CDR3 is 15 residues. Per the germline V gene, CDR1 is KGHSH and CDR2 is LQKENI. CDR3 sequence (DNA): TGTGCCAGCTCACCAAGTCAGGGGGCCGGGGATACGCAGTATTTT. It codes for CASSPSQGAGDTQYF.